This T cell receptor (beta chain) was captured by sequencing in a study of CD8+CD57+ T cells in acquired aplastic anemia. Study details: Sorting CD4+ and CD8+ cells gave DNA averaging approximately 3 ug. Findings of the study overall: CD8+ Simpson's diversity showed no significant patient-control difference.

Profiles of TCR beta VDJ and CDR3 were generated from a genomic DNA template. MiXCR, applied by TCRdb to the reads, yields one record per CDR3 protein. Among 400,000 to 450,000 distinct CDR3 sequences listed, under 80% were seen once. Only one count was recorded for this clonotype. Its specificity is not known. Its ends do not fully match the called genes, so a read error is possible. In germline, CDR1 is SGHRS, CDR2 YFSETQ. This CDR3 region has 14 residues. The sample comprised sorted CD4+, CD8+, or CD8+CD57+ T cells (not recorded which) from PBMCs. The V and J genes are TRBV5-1 and TRBJ2-7, with TRBD2 identical over 12 bases. The clonotype comes from a human donor in good health, serving as a control. The CDR3 spells CASTWTSGVDEQYF. The CDR3 DNA is TGTGCCAGCACCTGGACTAGCGGGGTCGACGAGCAGTACTTC.